A single sample is the source of the 29 T cell receptor beta chains below, sequenced in a study of T-cell reconstitution after alpha-beta-depleted transplantation in children. Library preparation (for TCRbeta) was performed with unique molecular identifiers. TCRdb redid the calling of the PCR reads with MiXCR, one entry per CDR3 protein. The data hold almost 600,000 distinct CDR3 sequences, with around 27% observed a single time. The input for sequencing was PBMCs, taken before TCRalphabeta/CD19-depleted stem cell transplant. The receptors stem from a boy younger than two with Wiskott-Aldrich syndrome, due to receive a stem cell transplant.

The V and J genes are TRBV5-5 and TRBJ1-2; D gene ambiguous. The length of the CDR3 is 17 residues. Germline values: CDR1 SGHKS, CDR2 YYEKEE (reference sequence). V dropped 1 base and J dropped 0 bases, with 16 bases sitting between them. CDR3 sequence: CASSLIGPGLANYGYTF. The CDR3 nucleotides are TGTGCCAGCAGCTTGATCGGTCCAGGCTTAGCTAACTATGGCTACACCTTC.

This clonotype was counted a few times. The chain recombines TRBV6-5 with TRBJ1-1; tentatively, D is TRBD1 (6 bases). The CDR3 has 14 residues. Trimming took 1 base from V and 4 from J, leaving 10 bases between them. Germline lookup yields CDR1 MNHEY and CDR2 SVGAGI. The CDR3 protein is CASSYYQGTTEAFF. The CDR3 bases are TGTGCCAGCAGTTACTACCAGGGGACCACTGAAGCTTTCTTT.

This clonotype has just a few counts. The chain recombines TRBV6-1 with TRBJ2-3; D perhaps matches TRBD2 (6 bases). CDR3 length: 12 residues. Trimming removed 9 bases at V and 6 bases at J, with 13 bases between. Looked up from germline, CDR1 is MNHNS and CDR2 is SASEGT. CDR3 residues: CASISGWDTQYF. CDR3 nucleotide sequence: TGTGCCAGTATTAGCGGTTGGGATACGCAGTATTTT.

This clonotype occurred a few times. The rearrangement joins TRBV20-1 to TRBJ2-3, with D maybe TRBD2 (6 bases). CDR1 and CDR2 (germline): DFQATT, SNEGSKA (reference sequence). The V and J ends lost 3 bases and 8 bases respectively, with 18 bases between them. The CDR3 length is 14 residues. CDR3: CSASPGQKGGTQYF. The CDR3 DNA reads as TGCAGTGCTAGCCCGGGGCAGAAGGGAGGTACGCAGTATTTT.

This clonotype was seen a handful of times. The chain carries TRBV4-2 and TRBJ1-1; TRBD1 matches at 9 bases. The germline V gene encodes CDR1 LGHNA and CDR2 YNFKEQ. V shed 4 bases, J shed 0 bases, and the junction held 9 bases outside the gene matches. The CDR3 is 17 amino acids. The CDR3 loop reads CASSPLGQGKMNTEAFF. The CDR3 DNA reads as TGTGCCAGCAGCCCTCTGGGACAGGGTAAGATGAACACTGAAGCTTTCTTT.

This clonotype has a handful of counts. J is TRBJ2-1 and V is TRBV5-1; 10 bases map to TRBD2. CDR1 is SGHRS, CDR2 YFSETQ, per germline. Germline trimming cut 2 bases from V and 6 bases from J; bases unmatched to any gene: 5. There are 15 residues in the CDR3. The chain's CDR3 is CASSLWTSGGNEQFF. The CDR3 coding sequence is TGCGCCAGCAGCTTATGGACTAGCGGTGGCAATGAGCAGTTCTTC.

This clonotype showed up just a few times. The chain recombines TRBV24-1 with TRBJ2-7; D remains ambiguous. Germline CDR1 KGHDR, CDR2 SFDVKD. This CDR3 spans 12 amino acids. The V gene lost 1 base and the J gene lost 6 bases, with 6 bases spanning the gap. CDR3 sequence (DNA): TGTGCCACCAGTGATTTCAGAGGCGAGCAGTACTTC. It translates to CATSDFRGEQYF.

CDR3 nucleotide sequence: TGTGCCAGCAGTTATAGCGGATTTAATGAGCAGTTCTTC. Amino acid sequence: CASSYSGFNEQFF. The chain has TRBV12-3 or TRBV12-4 and TRBJ2-1, with D possibly matching TRBD2 (6 bases). CDR3 length equals 13 residues. Trimming took off 4 bases at V and 7 bases at J, with 11 bases between the two ends.

This clonotype was detected a few times. The chain recombines TRBV5-1 with TRBJ2-1; 9 bases are a match to TRBD2. The trim removed 0 bases at V and 0 bases at J, leaving 4 bases unmatched. The CDR3 totals 17 residues. The V gene's germline CDR1 is SGHRS and CDR2 YFSETQ. CDR3 in DNA: TGCGCCAGCAGCTTGGGACCTAGCGGGGTCTCCTACAATGAGCAGTTCTTC. Translated, it gives CASSLGPSGVSYNEQFF.

This clonotype was picked up a small number of times. J is TRBJ2-3 and V is TRBV20-1, with 11 bases fitting TRBD2. The trim removed 5 bases at V and 4 bases at J, leaving 17 bases unmatched. This CDR3 comprises 18 residues. The germline CDR1 and CDR2 sequences are DFQATT and SNEGSKA (reference sequence). The CDR3 region has the DNA TGCAGTGCTGGAAAGAGGTCGGCTAGCGGGAGGTTTGCAGATACGCAGTATTTT. Residues: CSAGKRSASGRFADTQYF.

The genes are TRBV30 and TRBJ2-7; no clear D. V shed 3 bases and J shed 5 bases, with 11 bases lying between them. CDR1 and CDR2 from the germline V gene are GTSNPN and SVGIG (reference sequence). The CDR3 covers 12 residues. CDR3 coding DNA: TGTGCCTGGAGCCCCAGTAAGAACGAGCAGTACTTC. Amino acids: CAWSPSKNEQYF.

This sequence joins TRBV5-1 and TRBJ2-5, with D possibly being TRBD1 (7 bases). Trimming removed 4 bases from V and 1 base from J, with 11 bases in between. Germline loops: CDR1 SGHRS, CDR2 YFSETQ. The CDR3 totals 14 residues. CDR3 nucleotide sequence: TGCGCCAGCAGCCGCGGGACAGCCCAAGAGACCCAGTACTTC. Translating it yields CASSRGTAQETQYF.

Here the CDR3 DNA reads TGTGCCAGCAGCCCCATAACCGGTTCGGGCTCCTACGAGCAGTACTTC. Amino acids: CASSPITGSGSYEQYF. The chain combines TRBV27 with TRBJ2-7; D is ambiguous. V shed 6 bases and J shed 0 bases, with 18 bases lying between them. The CDR3 consists of 16 residues. Germline V gene lookup returns CDR1 MNHEY and CDR2 SMNVEV (reference sequence).

This chain connects TRBV5-1 to TRBJ2-7; 14 positions match TRBD2. This CDR3 comprises 15 residues. The V and J ends lost 4 bases and 7 bases, in that order; junction bases with no gene match: 7. CDR1 SGHRS and CDR2 YFSETQ come from the germline V gene. The CDR3 nucleotides are TGCGCCAGCAGCCGGCCCGGGACTAGCGGGAGTGAGCAGTACTTC. It translates to CASSRPGTSGSEQYF.

V gene TRBV12-3 or TRBV12-4 combines with J gene TRBJ1-2, with D maybe TRBD1 (6 bases). The germline V and J ends were trimmed by 6 bases and 8 bases, with 19 bases remaining between them. The CDR3 is 14 amino acids. The CDR3 loop reads CASSPVPGHRGYTF. The CDR3 DNA is TGTGCCAGCAGCCCCGTACCGGGACATCGGGGCTACACCTTC.

J is TRBJ1-2 and V is TRBV20-1, with D unresolved. The CDR3 contains 12 residues. The V and J ends lost 7 bases and 7 bases respectively, with 16 bases between them. CDR1 is DFQATT, CDR2 SNEGSKA, per germline (reference sequence). The CDR3 region has the DNA TGCAGTGTGGTGCCGGGGTTGAGTGGCTACACCTTC. Translated: CSVVPGLSGYTF.

This sequence joins TRBV4-1 and TRBJ2-5; D gene ambiguous. Per the germline V gene, CDR1 is MGHRA and CDR2 is YSYEKL. The V end lost 2 bases, the J end lost 1 base, and 11 bases lay between the germline ends. This CDR3 has 15 residues. CDR3 sequence (DNA): TGCGCCAGCAGCCAATCTAGACGTGCCCAAGAGACCCAGTACTTC. As protein: CASSQSRRAQETQYF.

In its sample, this clonotype was seen a few times. The chain couples TRBV5-1 to TRBJ2-3; D is ambiguous. CDR3 size: 14 residues. Germline V gives CDR1 SGHRS, CDR2 YFSETQ. The ends were cut back, 4 bases at V and 0 bases at J, with 9 bases in the middle. The CDR3 here is CASSPRPSTDTQYF. CDR3 DNA sequence: TGCGCCAGCAGCCCTAGACCCAGCACAGATACGCAGTATTTT.

The chain employs TRBV2 and TRBJ2-1, with 7 bases aligning to TRBD2. Germline V gene data show CDR1 as SNHLY and CDR2 as FYNNEI. J was trimmed by 12 bases and V by 6 bases; bases with no gene match: 11. The CDR3 extends over 13 amino acids. The DNA for the CDR3 is TGTGCCAGCAGAGGGAGGGGCGGGCCACGGCAGTTCTTC. Translation: CASRGRGGPRQFF. Using reference TRBV2 and TRBJ2-1 for the parts outside the CDR3, the full variable domain is EPEVTQTPSHQVTQMGQEVILRCVPISNHLYFYWYRQILGQKVEFLVSFYNNEISEKSEIFDDQFSVERPDGSNFTLKIRSTKLEDSAMYFCASRGRGGPRQFFGPGTRLTVL.

The chain couples TRBV20-1 to TRBJ1-1, with 8 bases fitting TRBD1. The CDR3 length is 12 residues. Germline CDR1 is DFQATT and CDR2 is SNEGSKA (reference sequence). J was trimmed by 2 bases and V by 6 bases; bases with no gene match: 2. The DNA of the CDR3 is TGCAGTGCGGCAGGGGGCAACACTGAAGCTTTCTTT. Residues: CSAAGGNTEAFF.

The chain couples TRBV29-1 to TRBJ2-3, with a weak D call TRBD2 (5 bases). The ends were cut back, 0 bases at V and 1 base at J, with 14 bases in the middle. This CDR3 comprises 16 residues. Per the germline V gene, CDR1 is SQVTM and CDR2 is ANQGSEA. Here the CDR3 reads CSVEDGWESGTDTQYF. CDR3 bases: TGCAGCGTTGAAGATGGGTGGGAGAGCGGCACAGATACGCAGTATTTT.

This chain connects TRBV3-1 to TRBJ2-1; TRBD2 agrees at 7 bases. Germline CDR1 and CDR2: LGHDT and YNNKEL (reference sequence). V lost 1 base and J lost 7; bases outside the gene matches: 10. The CDR3 extends over 16 amino acids. CDR3 in amino acids: CASSQGWRETGNEQFF. The CDR3 DNA reads as TGTGCCAGCAGCCAAGGATGGCGGGAGACGGGGAATGAGCAGTTCTTC.

The table lists this clonotype with a few counts. The CDR3 region is CASSLGLAGGSTTYEQYF. CDR3 nucleotide sequence: TGTGCCAGCAGCTTGGGACTAGCGGGAGGGTCCACCACCTACGAGCAGTACTTC. The chain combines TRBV5-6 with TRBJ2-7; 14 bases are shared with TRBD2. Germline V lookup: CDR1 SGHDT, CDR2 YYEEEE. The J segment lost 2 bases and the V segment lost 0 bases, leaving 7 bases of the junction unmatched. The CDR3 extends over 18 amino acids.

In its sample, this clonotype was seen a few times. The chain uses TRBV2 and TRBJ2-1; D may be TRBD1 (6 bases). CDR1 SNHLY and CDR2 FYNNEI come from the germline V gene. This CDR3 comprises 14 residues. Trimming shortened V by 4 bases and J by 5 bases, and 12 bases separated the two germline ends. The CDR3 bases are TGTGCCAGCAGTGCCCAGGGGCTTGACAATGAGCAGTTCTTC. Encoded protein: CASSAQGLDNEQFF.

The table lists this clonotype with a few counts. The chain links TRBV5-1 to TRBJ2-5; D is possibly TRBD2 (6 bases). The ends were cut back, 2 bases at V and 2 bases at J, with 13 bases in the middle. The CDR3 length is 15 residues. Germline values: CDR1 SGHRS, CDR2 YFSETQ. This CDR3 reads CASSFTPGRQETQYF. The DNA of the CDR3 is TGCGCCAGCAGCTTCACCCCAGGGAGGCAAGAGACCCAGTACTTC. The full variable domain, completed using reference TRBV5-1 and TRBJ2-5, is KAGVTQTPRYLIKTRGQQVTLSCSPISGHRSVSWYQQTPGQGLQFLFEYFSETQRNKGNFPGRFSGRQFSNSRSEMNVSTLELGDSALYLCASSFTPGRQETQYFGPGTRLLVL.

The chain combines TRBV3-1 with TRBJ2-7; no firm D call. This CDR3 region has 14 residues. Germline CDR1 LGHDT, CDR2 YNNKEL (reference sequence). With 2 bases removed from V and 2 bases from J, the gap between germline ends came to 10 bases. This CDR3 is CASSQQLGPYEQYF. The CDR3 region has the DNA TGTGCCAGCAGCCAACAGCTGGGCCCCTACGAGCAGTACTTC.

The rearrangement links TRBV20-1 to TRBJ1-5; TRBD1 matches 7 bases. Germline V gene lookup returns CDR1 DFQATT and CDR2 SNEGSKA (reference sequence). This CDR3 is built from 14 residues. V shed 4 bases and J 6 bases; nucleotides not matched to a gene: 9. CDR3 protein: CSAMFSRGTQPQHF. The DNA for the CDR3 is TGCAGTGCTATGTTTTCCAGGGGGACTCAGCCCCAGCATTTT.

This chain connects TRBV5-1 to TRBJ2-7; a weak D match, TRBD2 (6 bases). Per the germline V gene, CDR1 is SGHRS and CDR2 is YFSETQ. The ends were cut back, 0 bases at V and 6 bases at J, with 10 bases in the middle. This CDR3 region has 13 residues. The CDR3 bases are TGCGCCAGCAGCTTGGCGGCGGGACTCGAGCAGTACTTC. It specifies CASSLAAGLEQYF.

This clonotype showed up just a few times. The rearrangement uses TRBV7-2 and TRBJ2-5; possibly TRBD2 for D (6 bases). The germline V and J ends were trimmed by 5 bases and 14 bases, with 30 bases remaining between them. The CDR3 has 16 amino acids. Germline values: CDR1 SGHTA, CDR2 FQGNSA. The CDR3 here is CASSDKTTGDLGRCYF. In DNA form, the CDR3 reads TGTGCCAGCAGCGACAAAACTACGGGGGACCTCGGACGATGCTACTTC.